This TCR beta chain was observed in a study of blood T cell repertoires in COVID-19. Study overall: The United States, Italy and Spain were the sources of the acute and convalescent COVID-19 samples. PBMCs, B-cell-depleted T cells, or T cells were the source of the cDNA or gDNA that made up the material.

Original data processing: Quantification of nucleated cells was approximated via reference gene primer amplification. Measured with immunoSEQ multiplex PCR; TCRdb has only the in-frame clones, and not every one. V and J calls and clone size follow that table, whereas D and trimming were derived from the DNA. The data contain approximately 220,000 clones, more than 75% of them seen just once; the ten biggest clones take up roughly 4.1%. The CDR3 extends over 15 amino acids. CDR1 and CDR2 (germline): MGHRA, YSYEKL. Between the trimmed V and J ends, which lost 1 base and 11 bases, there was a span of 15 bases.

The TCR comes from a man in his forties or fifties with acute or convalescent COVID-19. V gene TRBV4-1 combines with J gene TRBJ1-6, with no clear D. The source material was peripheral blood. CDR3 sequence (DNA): TGCGCCAGCAGCCAAGCCCCCGTACGCGTGGCACCCCTCCACTTT. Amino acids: CASSQAPVRVAPLHF.